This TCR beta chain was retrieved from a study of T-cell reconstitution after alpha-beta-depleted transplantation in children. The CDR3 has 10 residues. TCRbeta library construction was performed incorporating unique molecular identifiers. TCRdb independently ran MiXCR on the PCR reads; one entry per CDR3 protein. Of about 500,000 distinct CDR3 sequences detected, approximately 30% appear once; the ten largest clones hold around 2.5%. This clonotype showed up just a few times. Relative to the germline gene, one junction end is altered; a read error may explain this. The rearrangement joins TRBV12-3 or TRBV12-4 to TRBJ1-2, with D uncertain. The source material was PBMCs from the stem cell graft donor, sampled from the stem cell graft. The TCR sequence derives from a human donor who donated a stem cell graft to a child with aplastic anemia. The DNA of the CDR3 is TGTGCCAGCAGTTTATCAGGAATCTATTTC. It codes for CASSLSGIYF.